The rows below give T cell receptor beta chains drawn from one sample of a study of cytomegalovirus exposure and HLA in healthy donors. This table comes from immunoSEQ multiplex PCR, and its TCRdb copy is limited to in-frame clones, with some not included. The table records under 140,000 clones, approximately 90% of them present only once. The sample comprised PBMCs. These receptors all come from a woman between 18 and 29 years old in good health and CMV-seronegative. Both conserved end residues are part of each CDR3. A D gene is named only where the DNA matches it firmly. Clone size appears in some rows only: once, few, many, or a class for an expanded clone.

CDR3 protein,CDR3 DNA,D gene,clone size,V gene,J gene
CASSRLGANEQYF,TGCGCCAGCAGCCGGTTGGGGGCCAACGAGCAGTACTTC,NA,few,TRBV4-1,TRBJ2-7
CASSGQNYGYTF,TGTGCCAGCTCAGGACAGAACTATGGCTACACCTTC,NA,NA,TRBV18,TRBJ1-2
CASRPYIDRRKMSGNTIYF,TGCGCCAGCAGACCCTACATTGACAGGAGAAAGATGTCTGGAAACACCATATATTTT,NA,NA,TRBV4-1,TRBJ1-3
CASSLGGHWSSYEQYF,TGTGCCAGCAGCTTAGGGGGGCATTGGAGCTCCTACGAGCAGTACTTC,NA,NA,TRBV7-2,TRBJ2-7
CASSWGLAGDYNEQFF,TGTGCCAGCAGCTGGGGGCTAGCGGGGGACTACAATGAGCAGTTCTTC,TRBD2,NA,TRBV5-6,TRBJ2-1
CSVAKREIADTQYF,TGCAGCGTTGCGAAGCGGGAGATAGCAGATACGCAGTATTTT,TRBD2,once,TRBV29-1,TRBJ2-3
CASRLAGSGREQYF,TGTGCCAGCAGACTAGCGGGGTCGGGGCGTGAGCAGTACTTC,TRBD2,NA,TRBV7-2,TRBJ2-7
CASSEGQGGEQYF,TGTGCCAGCAGCGAGGGACAGGGAGGGGAGCAGTACTTC,TRBD1,few,TRBV9,TRBJ2-7
CASSESSSEQYF,TGTGCCAGCTCCGAGTCTTCTTCGGAGCAGTACTTC,NA,NA,TRBV18,TRBJ2-7
CSVGGTGGAGYNEQFF,TGCAGCGTTGGAGGAACAGGGGGCGCGGGGTACAATGAGCAGTTCTTC,TRBD1,once,TRBV29-1,TRBJ2-1
CASRKGQGWETQYF,TGTGCCAGCAGGAAAGGACAGGGGTGGGAGACCCAGTACTTC,TRBD1,NA,TRBV6-1,TRBJ2-5
CASSSTGATGHYGYTF,TGTGCCAGCAGCTCAACAGGGGCCACGGGACACTATGGCTACACCTTC,TRBD1,NA,TRBV28,TRBJ1-2
CASSQSRDRGGNEQFF,TGCGCCAGCAGTCAATCTAGGGACAGGGGCGGCAATGAGCAGTTCTTC,TRBD1,NA,TRBV23-1,TRBJ2-1
CATDREGGYTF,TGTGCCACGGACAGGGAAGGTGGCTACACCTTC,TRBD1,NA,TRBV2,TRBJ1-2
CASTLAGTQFNEQFF,TGTGCCAGCACCCTAGCCGGGACTCAGTTCAATGAGCAGTTCTTC,NA,few,TRBV7-2,TRBJ2-1
CASSQDYSMNTEAFF,TGTGCCAGCAGCCAAGACTATTCCATGAACACTGAAGCTTTCTTT,NA,NA,TRBV14,TRBJ1-1
CASTSGQGSYEQYF,TGTGCCAGTACCTCGGGACAGGGTTCCTACGAGCAGTACTTC,TRBD1,NA,TRBV9,TRBJ2-7
CASSQTSAGPNTGELFF,TGTGCCAGCAGCCAGACTAGCGCAGGACCCAACACCGGGGAGCTGTTTTTT,NA,NA,TRBV21-1,TRBJ2-2
CASSEIRDRYYLETQYF,TGTGCCAGCAGTGAAATACGGGACAGGTACTATCTTGAGACCCAGTACTTC,TRBD1,NA,TRBV27,TRBJ2-5
CASSLRQQGAINGYTF,TGTGCCAGCAGCCTACGACAACAGGGGGCGATTAATGGCTACACCTTC,TRBD1,NA,TRBV7-9,TRBJ1-2
CASSKVRDRTTDTQYF,TGTGCCAGCAGCAAGGTACGGGACAGAACCACAGATACGCAGTATTTT,NA,NA,TRBV21-1,TRBJ2-3
CASSPQTSGGSNEQFF,TGCGCCAGCAGCCCTCAGACTAGCGGAGGATCAAATGAGCAGTTCTTC,TRBD2,NA,TRBV5-1,TRBJ2-1
CASSALGQIETQYF,TGTGCCAGCAGCGCCCTAGGACAGATAGAGACCCAGTACTTC,NA,NA,TRBV11-2,TRBJ2-5
CASIHRGSLNTEAFF,TGTGCCAGCATACACAGGGGTTCCCTGAACACTGAAGCTTTCTTT,TRBD1,once,TRBV19,TRBJ1-1
CASSPLTGGGGAGGPSEQFF,TGCGCCAGCAGCCCCCTGACAGGGGGCGGGGGGGCGGGAGGGCCGAGTGAGCAGTTCTTC,NA,NA,TRBV5-1,TRBJ2-1
CASTERDYNEQFF,TGTGCCAGCACTGAACGGGACTACAATGAGCAGTTCTTC,NA,NA,TRBV6-1,TRBJ2-1
CASSSRLAGINEQFF,TGTGCCAGCAGTTCAAGACTAGCGGGAATCAATGAGCAGTTCTTC,TRBD2,NA,TRBV6-5,TRBJ2-1
CASSPQTGPHQPQHF,TGTGCCAGCAGTCCCCAAACAGGCCCCCATCAGCCCCAGCATTTT,NA,NA,TRBV28,TRBJ1-5